These T cell receptor beta chains were read from a single sample in a study of immune evolution from preneoplasia to lung adenocarcinoma. Clones were read by immunoSEQ multiplex PCR, and TCRdb kept only the in-frame ones, dropping some. The sample records around 2,000 clones, 82% being singletons. The specimen was FFPE adjacent normal lung tissue. These receptors all come from a person aged 70 to 85 with lung adenocarcinoma. The CDR3 runs from the conserved cysteine through the conserved F or W. Each record gives: J gene, V gene, clone size, D gene, CDR3 protein, CDR3 DNA. A D gene is named only where the DNA matches it firmly. Part of the rows lack a size; the others show once, few, many or a class for expanded clones.

TRBJ1-4,TRBV4-1,once,.,CASSLLSPSGGVKLFF,TGCGCCAGCAGCCTTCTATCTCCGTCGGGAGGAGTAAAACTGTTTTTT
TRBJ2-1,TRBV18,.,TRBD1,CASSPRRDSYNEQFF,TGTGCCAGCTCACCTCGCCGGGACAGTTACAATGAGCAGTTCTTC
TRBJ2-3,TRBV5-4,once,.,CASSLESLTDTQYF,TGTGCCAGCAGCTTGGAGTCTCTCACAGATACGCAGTATTTT
TRBJ2-6,TRBV9,.,.,CASSPRRSGANVLTF,TGTGCCAGCAGCCCCCGCCGCTCTGGGGCCAACGTCCTGACTTTC
TRBJ2-5,TRBV7-2,.,.,CASSFWAAPQETQYF,TGTGCCAGCAGCTTTTGGGCGGCCCCTCAGGAGACCCAGTACTTC
TRBJ2-3,TRBV20-1,.,.,CSAHLDTQYF,TGCAGTGCTCACCTCGATACGCAGTATTTT
TRBJ2-6,TRBV4-3,.,.,CASSHTLGSGANVLTF,TGCGCCAGCAGCCACACCCTTGGCTCTGGGGCCAACGTCCTGACTTTC
TRBJ1-5,TRBV6-5,.,.,CASSSGGRQPQHF,TGTGCCAGCAGTTCCGGAGGGCGTCAGCCCCAGCATTTT
TRBJ1-5,TRBV18,.,.,CASSRGSSNQPQHF,TGTGCCAGCTCACGGGGATCGAGCAATCAGCCCCAGCATTTT
TRBJ2-5,TRBV29-1,few,.,CSVPLGQIQETQYF,TGCAGCGTTCCCCTCGGACAGATCCAAGAGACCCAGTACTTC
TRBJ2-3,TRBV5-4,.,.,CASSLLPADTQYF,TGTGCCAGCAGCTTACTCCCGGCGGATACGCAGTATTTT
TRBJ1-1,TRBV5-5,.,.,CASSLLGGLSTEAFF,TGTGCCAGCAGCTTGTTAGGGGGATTAAGCACTGAAGCTTTCTTT
TRBJ1-2,TRBV5-4,once,TRBD1,CASPGGQAHYGYTF,TGTGCCAGCCCGGGGGGACAGGCCCACTATGGCTACACCTTC
TRBJ2-1,TRBV5-1,.,TRBD2,CASSLGTSNEQFF,TGCGCCAGCAGCCTAGGGACTAGTAATGAGCAGTTCTTC
TRBJ2-4,TRBV27,.,.,CASRGIQNIQYF,TGTGCCAGCAGAGGGATACAAAACATTCAGTACTTC
TRBJ2-5,TRBV18,.,.,CASSPSDETQYF,TGTGCCAGCTCACCCTCAGATGAGACCCAGTACTTC
TRBJ2-7,TRBV28,.,.,CASGTYLYEQYF,TGTGCCAGCGGGACTTACCTCTACGAGCAGTACTTC
TRBJ2-3,TRBV4-3,.,.,CASSPASGDTQYF,TGCGCCAGCAGCCCGGCGTCAGGGGATACGCAGTATTTT
TRBJ2-7,TRBV28,.,.,CASTRDGAYEQYF,TGTGCCAGCACCCGGGACGGAGCCTACGAGCAGTACTTC
TRBJ2-7,TRBV7-8,.,TRBD2,CASSPWLAGEHYEQYF,TGTGCCAGCAGCCCGTGGCTAGCGGGAGAACACTACGAGCAGTACTTC
TRBJ1-1,TRBV7-3,.,.,CASSPMGQGGAFF,TGTGCCAGCAGCCCGATGGGCCAAGGGGGAGCTTTCTTT
TRBJ2-1,TRBV9,.,TRBD2,CASSEGEREGNEQFF,TGTGCCAGCAGCGAAGGGGAGCGGGAGGGTAATGAGCAGTTCTTC
TRBJ1-6,TRBV30,.,.,CAWSLTGADSPLHF,TGTGCCTGGAGTCTTACGGGGGCTGATTCACCCCTCCACTTT
TRBJ2-2,TRBV7-3,.,.,CASSLTGNKAGELFF,TGTGCCAGCAGCTTAACAGGGAACAAGGCCGGGGAGCTGTTTTTT
TRBJ1-5,TRBV2,.,.,CASRRSYSNQPQHF,TGTGCCAGCAGACGGAGCTATAGCAATCAGCCCCAGCATTTT
TRBJ1-2,TRBV27,.,.,CASRDAYGYTF,TGTGCCAGCAGGGACGCCTATGGCTACACCTTC
TRBJ2-1,TRBV27,.,.,CASSLTQGPPYNEQFF,TGTGCCAGCAGTTTAACTCAGGGTCCACCGTACAATGAGCAGTTCTTC
TRBJ2-1,TRBV21-1,.,.,CASSKRLVGRGCNEQFF,TGTGCCAGCAGCAAACGGCTTGTCGGGCGGGGGTGCAATGAGCAGTTCTTC
TRBJ2-5,TRBV25-1,.,.,CASSARQYQETQYF,TGTGCCAGCAGTGCCCGACAGTACCAAGAGACCCAGTACTTC
TRBJ2-7,TRBV7-2,.,TRBD2,CASSAGLVPYEQYF,TGTGCCAGCAGCGCGGGACTAGTCCCCTACGAGCAGTACTTC
TRBJ2-5,TRBV20-1,once,.,CSARGETQYF,TGCAGTGCTAGGGGGGAGACCCAGTACTTC
TRBJ2-1,TRBV7-2,.,.,CASSLARYGNEQFF,TGTGCCAGCAGCTTAGCCCGGTATGGAAATGAGCAGTTCTTC
TRBJ2-1,TRBV20-1,.,.,CSATVNNEQFF,TGCAGTGCGACCGTTAACAATGAGCAGTTCTTC
TRBJ2-7,TRBV7-9,few,TRBD2,CASSLVSGGEREQYF,TGTGCCAGCAGCTTAGTGTCGGGGGGAGAGCGCGAGCAGTACTTC
TRBJ2-7,TRBV6-5,.,TRBD1,CASSLGGTVSYEQYF,TGTGCCAGCAGCCTGGGTGGGACAGTCTCCTACGAGCAGTACTTC
TRBJ2-7,TRBV7-9,few,TRBD2,CASSEGLAAYEQYF,TGTGCCAGCAGCGAGGGACTAGCGGCCTACGAGCAGTACTTC
TRBJ2-3,TRBV2,.,TRBD2,CASRPGLRNTQYF,TGTGCCAGCAGGCCGGGACTAAGAAATACGCAGTATTTT
TRBJ2-1,TRBV9,.,TRBD2,CASSSKREGPYNEQFF,TGTGCCAGCAGCTCAAAGCGGGAGGGCCCCTACAATGAGCAGTTCTTC
TRBJ1-5,TRBV7-6,.,TRBD1,CASSPRTGGGQPQHF,TGTGCCAGCAGCCCCCGGACAGGGGGAGGTCAGCCCCAGCATTTT
TRBJ2-1,TRBV18,.,.,CASSPPRAPYNEQFF,TGTGCCAGCTCACCACCGAGGGCACCCTACAATGAGCAGTTCTTC
TRBJ1-5,TRBV18,.,.,CASSPAGRGMSQHF,TGTGCCAGCTCACCGGCTGGCAGGGGTATGTCCCAGCATTTT
TRBJ1-5,TRBV27,.,.,CASSPLERSNQPQHF,TGTGCCAGCAGTCCCCTCGAGAGGAGCAATCAGCCCCAGCATTTT
TRBJ1-2,TRBV15,.,.,CATSRAGSNYGYTF,TGTGCCACCAGCAGAGCAGGTTCTAACTATGGCTACACCTTC
TRBJ2-2,TRBV28,.,TRBD1,CASNVGQTNTGELFF,TGTGCCAGCAATGTGGGACAGACGAACACCGGGGAGCTGTTTTTT
TRBJ1-5,TRBV19,large,.,CASSIGTTQPQHF,TGTGCCAGTAGTATAGGGACGACTCAGCCCCAGCATTTT
TRBJ1-1,TRBV4-3,few,TRBD1,CASSQGATGGTEAFF,TGCGCCAGCAGCCAAGGGGCCACAGGGGGCACTGAAGCTTTCTTT
TRBJ2-4,TRBV28,once,.,CASSDTRVQNIQYF,TGTGCCAGCAGTGATACTAGGGTTCAAAACATTCAGTACTTC
TRBJ2-2,TRBV6-1,.,.,CASSKDRPNTGELFF,TGTGCCAGCAGCAAAGACAGACCTAACACCGGGGAGCTGTTTTTT
TRBJ2-2,TRBV28,.,.,CASSFLDSATGELFF,TGTGCCAGCAGTTTCTTGGACAGTGCCACCGGGGAGCTGTTTTTT
TRBJ2-7,TRBV7-2,.,.,CASSLAGRNEQYF,TGTGCCAGCAGCTTAGCGGGACGCAACGAGCAGTACTTC
TRBJ1-1,TRBV9,.,.,CASSRRGGNTEAFF,TGTGCCAGCAGCCGCCGCGGAGGCAACACTGAAGCTTTCTTT
TRBJ2-3,TRBV10-3,few,.,CAISTGIETSTDTQYF,TGTGCCATCAGTACAGGTATCGAGACTAGCACAGATACGCAGTATTTT
TRBJ2-1,TRBV2,.,TRBD2,CASSRGLAGMDEQFF,TGTGCCAGCAGTAGGGGACTAGCGGGAATGGATGAGCAGTTCTTC
TRBJ2-3,TRBV4-3,.,.,CASSQDRPGADTQYF,TGCGCCAGCAGCCAAGATCGGCCGGGCGCAGATACGCAGTATTTT
TRBJ2-1,TRBV11-3,once,.,CASSNRSPAGYNEQFF,TGTGCCAGCAGCAACCGGTCCCCCGCGGGCTACAATGAGCAGTTCTTC
TRBJ2-7,TRBV28,.,.,CASISTGAPAYEQYF,TGTGCCAGCATCTCTACGGGAGCTCCAGCCTACGAGCAGTACTTC
TRBJ2-5,TRBV5-1,.,.,CASSFYRGATETQYF,TGCGCCAGCAGCTTCTATCGGGGGGCTACAGAGACCCAGTACTTC
TRBJ2-1,TRBV7-9,few,.,CASSLTARGDHEQFF,TGTGCCAGCAGCTTAACGGCAAGGGGCGATCATGAGCAGTTCTTC
TRBJ1-2,TRBV5-6,.,.,CASSLVGSSYGYTF,TGTGCCAGCAGCTTGGTGGGCAGCTCCTATGGCTACACCTTC
TRBJ1-1,TRBV19,.,.,CASSIGGTREAFF,TGTGCCAGTAGTATAGGGGGGACGAGAGAAGCTTTCTTT